The following is a T cell receptor (beta chain) sequence with its context. It has no known antigen specificity. Base qualities are not at hand, and no much larger clone is one base apart. The cysteine opens and the phenylalanine closes a CDR3 of 16 amino acids. This entry keeps only the CDR3 DNA: 48 bases, framed from base 1. V is cut back by 5 bases and J by 4 bases, with 8 bases in the junction unmatched. The germline V gene (reference sequence) supplies CDR1 SEHNR and CDR2 FQNEAQ. Libraries were constructed by the immunoSEQ multiplex PCR assay. Sourced from immuneACCESS, this table was stored by TCRdb with only in-frame sequences that have V and J called. A share of the clones is absent; for the studies checked, an unresolved V gene accounts for under half, and the remainder has no known explanation. Recorded for this sample are 55,000 to 70,000 clones; 80% to 95% of them occurred a single time. Roughly 0.3% of the sample is in the top ten clones.

This entry comes from a study of T cell changes during pregnancy in multiple sclerosis (dated by TCRdb to about 2019). Background for the entire study: The study examined how the T cell repertoire changed over the course of pregnancy in women with multiple sclerosis.

Sequencing was performed on CD4+ T cells from peripheral blood mononuclear cells, taken after pregnancy. This receptor was taken from a female donor with multiple sclerosis, enrolled in a pregnancy study. The sequence links TRBV7-9 to TRBJ2-6; the junction holds 7 bases that match TRBD1. The CDR3 loop reads CASSPLDRVGANVLTF. The DNA sequence is as follows: TGTGCCAGCAGCCCCCTCGACAGGGTGGGGGCCAACGTCCTGACTTTC.